These T cell receptor beta chains were read from a single sample in a study of radiation and T cells in renal cell carcinoma. Generated by immunoSEQ multiplex PCR, the TCRdb table keeps only in-frame clones and is missing some. The table lists 8,000 to 10,000 clones, roughly 67% of them singletons. The input for sequencing was tumor tissue, taken from a patient whose treatment was nephrectomy without radiotherapy. The receptors originated from a man in his 60s with renal cell carcinoma. CDR3s include the opening cysteine and the closing phenylalanine or tryptophan. The order of the fields is clone size, D gene, J gene, V gene, CDR3 protein, CDR3 DNA. D genes are given only for firm matches. The listing skips clone size in some rows; elsewhere it reads once, few, many or a size class.

clone size: NA; D gene: NA; J gene: TRBJ1-1; V gene: TRBV12-5; CDR3 protein: CASGLGFTEAFF; CDR3 DNA: TGTGCTAGTGGCCTGGGGTTCACTGAAGCTTTCTTT
clone size: NA; D gene: NA; J gene: TRBJ2-1; V gene: TRBV30; CDR3 protein: CAWSKGAPVNEQFF; CDR3 DNA: TGTGCCTGGAGTAAAGGGGCCCCCGTAAATGAGCAGTTCTTC
clone size: once; D gene: TRBD2; J gene: TRBJ2-7; V gene: TRBV7-4; CDR3 protein: CASSFAPGGYEQYF; CDR3 DNA: TGTGCCAGCAGCTTTGCACCGGGGGGATACGAGCAGTACTTC
clone size: once; D gene: TRBD1; J gene: TRBJ2-7; V gene: TRBV6-5; CDR3 protein: CASSSSRQGPSYEQYF; CDR3 DNA: TGTGCCAGCAGTTCTAGTAGACAGGGGCCCTCCTACGAGCAGTACTTC
clone size: few; D gene: NA; J gene: TRBJ1-2; V gene: TRBV5-8; CDR3 protein: CASRAGYGYTF; CDR3 DNA: TGTGCCAGCAGGGCAGGGTACGGCTACACCTTC
clone size: NA; D gene: TRBD1; J gene: TRBJ1-2; V gene: TRBV5-1; CDR3 protein: CASSLQLGQDYGYTF; CDR3 DNA: TGCGCCAGCAGCTTGCAACTCGGACAGGACTATGGCTACACCTTC
clone size: NA; D gene: NA; J gene: TRBJ2-2; V gene: TRBV6-5; CDR3 protein: CASSPGRSSTGELFF; CDR3 DNA: TGTGCCAGCAGTCCAGGGAGATCGTCCACCGGGGAGCTGTTTTTT
clone size: NA; D gene: NA; J gene: TRBJ1-2; V gene: TRBV6-5; CDR3 protein: CASSNREKAGYTF; CDR3 DNA: TGTGCCAGCAGTAACCGGGAGAAGGCGGGCTACACCTTC
clone size: NA; D gene: NA; J gene: TRBJ1-5; V gene: TRBV4-1; CDR3 protein: CASSQEVGLSNQPQHF; CDR3 DNA: TGCGCCAGCAGCCAAGAAGTAGGACTTAGCAATCAGCCCCAGCATTTT
clone size: NA; D gene: NA; J gene: TRBJ2-7; V gene: TRBV13; CDR3 protein: CASSLVDEQYF; CDR3 DNA: TGTGCCAGCAGCTTAGTCGACGAGCAGTACTTC
clone size: few; D gene: NA; J gene: TRBJ2-1; V gene: TRBV27; CDR3 protein: CASSPQGWHEQFF; CDR3 DNA: TGTGCCAGCAGTCCTCAGGGTTGGCATGAGCAGTTCTTC
clone size: few; D gene: NA; J gene: TRBJ1-5; V gene: TRBV6-1; CDR3 protein: CASTEQGGSNQPQHF; CDR3 DNA: TGTGCCAGCACCGAACAGGGAGGTAGCAATCAGCCCCAGCATTTT
clone size: NA; D gene: NA; J gene: TRBJ2-1; V gene: TRBV5-6; CDR3 protein: CASSLAQEQFF; CDR3 DNA: TGTGCCAGCAGCTTGGCTCAAGAGCAGTTCTTC
clone size: NA; D gene: NA; J gene: TRBJ2-1; V gene: TRBV4-2; CDR3 protein: CASSTIAELSYNEQFF; CDR3 DNA: TGTGCCAGCAGCACGATAGCGGAACTCTCCTACAATGAGCAGTTCTTC
clone size: once; D gene: NA; J gene: TRBJ2-7; V gene: TRBV11-1; CDR3 protein: CASSSAGTSAGYEQYF; CDR3 DNA: TGTGCCAGCAGCTCAGCAGGGACTTCAGCAGGCTACGAGCAGTACTTC
clone size: few; D gene: NA; J gene: TRBJ2-6; V gene: TRBV9; CDR3 protein: CASSVNLAAAGANVLTF; CDR3 DNA: TGTGCCAGCAGCGTTAATTTAGCGGCTGCTGGGGCCAACGTCCTGACTTTC
clone size: NA; D gene: NA; J gene: TRBJ1-2; V gene: TRBV5-1; CDR3 protein: CASSEPRDNLREGYTF; CDR3 DNA: TGCGCCAGCAGCGAACCCCGGGACAACTTACGTGAGGGCTACACCTTC
clone size: NA; D gene: NA; J gene: TRBJ1-2; V gene: TRBV5-5; CDR3 protein: CASRDGRGTDSGYTF; CDR3 DNA: TGTGCCAGCAGGGATGGGCGAGGTACGGACTCTGGCTACACCTTC
clone size: few; D gene: NA; J gene: TRBJ1-5; V gene: TRBV19; CDR3 protein: CASSIGSAGSNQPQHF; CDR3 DNA: TGTGCCAGTAGTATTGGGTCCGCGGGTAGCAATCAGCCCCAGCATTTT
clone size: NA; D gene: NA; J gene: TRBJ2-7; V gene: TRBV27; CDR3 protein: CASSRPEQYF; CDR3 DNA: TGTGCCAGCAGTAGACCTGAGCAGTACTTC
clone size: NA; D gene: TRBD1; J gene: TRBJ1-4; V gene: TRBV4-1; CDR3 protein: CASSQEKGQSNEKLFF; CDR3 DNA: TGCGCCAGCAGCCAAGAGAAGGGACAGAGTAATGAAAAACTGTTTTTT
clone size: once; D gene: NA; J gene: TRBJ2-5; V gene: TRBV7-2; CDR3 protein: CASSLDFRGRETQYF; CDR3 DNA: TGTGCCAGCAGCTTAGATTTTCGAGGGCGCGAGACCCAGTACTTC
clone size: NA; D gene: NA; J gene: TRBJ2-5; V gene: TRBV25-1; CDR3 protein: CASSRDAPGETQYF; CDR3 DNA: TGTGCCAGCTCCCGGGACGCGCCCGGGGAGACCCAGTACTTC
clone size: NA; D gene: NA; J gene: TRBJ1-1; V gene: TRBV7-9; CDR3 protein: CASSLEYTEAFF; CDR3 DNA: TGTGCCAGCAGCTTAGAGTACACTGAAGCTTTCTTT
clone size: NA; D gene: NA; J gene: TRBJ2-1; V gene: TRBV4-1; CDR3 protein: CASSQETPRVGEQFF; CDR3 DNA: TGCGCCAGCAGCCAAGAAACACCGAGGGTTGGTGAGCAGTTCTTC
clone size: NA; D gene: NA; J gene: TRBJ2-2; V gene: TRBV19; CDR3 protein: CASDRNTGELFF; CDR3 DNA: TGTGCCAGTGACCGAAACACCGGGGAGCTGTTTTTT
clone size: medium-sized; D gene: NA; J gene: TRBJ1-1; V gene: TRBV10-2; CDR3 protein: CASSDGSMNTEAFF; CDR3 DNA: TGCGCCAGCAGTGACGGGTCTATGAACACTGAAGCTTTCTTT
clone size: NA; D gene: TRBD2; J gene: TRBJ2-3; V gene: TRBV7-9; CDR3 protein: CASSPPSGRPNTDTQYF; CDR3 DNA: TGTGCCAGCAGCCCCCCTAGCGGAAGACCCAACACAGATACGCAGTATTTT
clone size: NA; D gene: NA; J gene: TRBJ2-1; V gene: TRBV27; CDR3 protein: CASSSYGTLTYNEQFF; CDR3 DNA: TGTGCCAGCAGTTCCTACGGGACTCTTACCTACAATGAGCAGTTCTTC
clone size: NA; D gene: TRBD1; J gene: TRBJ2-4; V gene: TRBV5-4; CDR3 protein: CASSPTGGGVAKNIQYF; CDR3 DNA: TGTGCCAGCAGCCCGACAGGGGGCGGAGTAGCCAAAAACATTCAGTACTTC
clone size: medium-sized; D gene: NA; J gene: TRBJ2-7; V gene: TRBV7-8; CDR3 protein: CASSLPPYEQYF; CDR3 DNA: TGTGCCAGCAGCTTACCTCCGTACGAGCAGTACTTC
clone size: NA; D gene: NA; J gene: TRBJ1-1; V gene: TRBV7-2; CDR3 protein: CASSLIMNTEAFF; CDR3 DNA: TGTGCCAGCAGCTTAATTATGAACACTGAAGCTTTCTTT
clone size: NA; D gene: NA; J gene: TRBJ1-3; V gene: TRBV9; CDR3 protein: CASSVVASPGNTIYF; CDR3 DNA: TGTGCCAGCAGCGTAGTTGCAAGTCCTGGAAACACCATATATTTT
clone size: NA; D gene: NA; J gene: TRBJ1-2; V gene: TRBV5-5; CDR3 protein: CASSLKWQATGYTF; CDR3 DNA: TGTGCCAGCAGCTTGAAATGGCAGGCTACTGGCTACACCTTC
clone size: NA; D gene: TRBD1; J gene: TRBJ1-1; V gene: TRBV28; CDR3 protein: CASSPGGMGTEAFF; CDR3 DNA: TGTGCCAGCAGCCCAGGGGGCATGGGCACTGAAGCTTTCTTT
clone size: NA; D gene: TRBD2; J gene: TRBJ2-2; V gene: TRBV4-2; CDR3 protein: CASSQDPLFRGGAVGELFF; CDR3 DNA: TGTGCCAGCAGCCAAGATCCCCTATTTCGCGGGGGGGCGGTCGGGGAGCTGTTTTTT
clone size: NA; D gene: NA; J gene: TRBJ2-7; V gene: TRBV5-5; CDR3 protein: CASSLGVGRAEQYF; CDR3 DNA: TGTGCCAGCAGCTTGGGGGTCGGTCGAGCCGAGCAGTACTTC
clone size: once; D gene: NA; J gene: TRBJ2-3; V gene: TRBV18; CDR3 protein: CASSPGTPKDTQYF; CDR3 DNA: TGTGCCAGCTCACCAGGGACCCCCAAAGATACGCAGTATTTT
clone size: few; D gene: NA; J gene: TRBJ1-1; V gene: TRBV10-2; CDR3 protein: CASSGSPDRRNTEAFF; CDR3 DNA: TGCGCCAGCAGTGGTAGCCCAGACCGGAGGAACACTGAAGCTTTCTTT
clone size: NA; D gene: NA; J gene: TRBJ1-2; V gene: TRBV18; CDR3 protein: CASSPNAGASYGYTF; CDR3 DNA: TGTGCCAGCTCCCCCAACGCAGGAGCCTCCTATGGCTACACCTTC
clone size: NA; D gene: TRBD2; J gene: TRBJ2-3; V gene: TRBV11-2; CDR3 protein: CASSFQAGVGTDTQYF; CDR3 DNA: TGTGCCAGCAGCTTCCAAGCGGGAGTGGGCACAGATACGCAGTATTTT
clone size: NA; D gene: TRBD2; J gene: TRBJ2-3; V gene: TRBV7-2; CDR3 protein: CASSFQLAGADTQYF; CDR3 DNA: TGTGCCAGCAGCTTCCAACTAGCGGGAGCGGATACGCAGTATTTT
clone size: medium-sized; D gene: TRBD2; J gene: TRBJ2-3; V gene: TRBV7-9; CDR3 protein: CASSILAGGPTDTQYF; CDR3 DNA: TGTGCCAGCAGCATACTAGCGGGGGGACCCACAGATACGCAGTATTTT
clone size: NA; D gene: TRBD1; J gene: TRBJ2-4; V gene: TRBV7-2; CDR3 protein: CASSLRGQGLYF; CDR3 DNA: TGTGCCAGCAGCTTGAGGGGGCAGGGCTTGTACTTC
clone size: NA; D gene: NA; J gene: TRBJ1-5; V gene: TRBV19; CDR3 protein: CASRTTGSNQPQHF; CDR3 DNA: TGTGCCAGTCGAACGACGGGTAGCAATCAGCCCCAGCATTTT
clone size: few; D gene: TRBD2; J gene: TRBJ2-3; V gene: TRBV7-7; CDR3 protein: CASSRGLAGVSDTQYF; CDR3 DNA: TGTGCTAGCAGTCGGGGACTAGCGGGAGTTTCAGATACGCAGTATTTT
clone size: few; D gene: NA; J gene: TRBJ1-1; V gene: TRBV6-6; CDR3 protein: CASSSYTEAFF; CDR3 DNA: TGTGCCAGCAGCTCGTACACTGAAGCTTTCTTT
clone size: few; D gene: NA; J gene: TRBJ1-1; V gene: TRBV7-9; CDR3 protein: CASSFEERMNTEAFF; CDR3 DNA: TGTGCCAGCAGCTTCGAGGAAAGGATGAACACTGAAGCTTTCTTT
clone size: NA; D gene: NA; J gene: TRBJ2-6; V gene: TRBV6-5; CDR3 protein: CASSGGHSGANVLTF; CDR3 DNA: TGTGCCAGCAGTGGGGGCCACTCTGGGGCCAACGTCCTGACTTTC
clone size: NA; D gene: NA; J gene: TRBJ2-7; V gene: TRBV7-9; CDR3 protein: CASSLARGSPGGLGEQYF; CDR3 DNA: TGTGCCAGCAGCTTAGCTCGAGGTTCCCCCGGAGGCTTGGGGGAGCAGTACTTC
clone size: NA; D gene: NA; J gene: TRBJ1-4; V gene: TRBV28; CDR3 protein: CASRPPRVATNEKLFF; CDR3 DNA: TGTGCCAGCAGACCTCCCCGGGTTGCAACTAATGAAAAACTGTTTTTT
clone size: NA; D gene: NA; J gene: TRBJ1-5; V gene: TRBV5-5; CDR3 protein: CASSWAGGNQPQHF; CDR3 DNA: TGTGCCAGCAGCTGGGCGGGCGGGAATCAGCCCCAGCATTTT